This T cell receptor (beta chain) originates from a study of blood T cell repertoires in COVID-19. Study summary: Researchers got acute and convalescent COVID-19 samples from the United States, Italy and Spain. T cells, B-cell-depleted T cells, or PBMCs supplied cDNA or gDNA.

Authors' data handling: Amplified reference gene primers provided the basis for estimating nucleated cell counts. TCRdb's table, derived via immunoSEQ multiplex PCR, lists solely in-frame clones and lacks some. The D gene and trimming were derived from the DNA, and the V and J assignments and clone size from that table. Of about 120,000 clones listed, 79% are singletons. The V gene's germline CDR1 is SGDLS and CDR2 YYNGEE. CDR3 length equals 15 residues. V lost 0 bases and J lost 4; bases outside the gene matches: 2. Sequencing input: peripheral blood. The TCR originated in an elderly woman with acute or convalescent COVID-19. The chain combines TRBV9 with TRBJ2-1; 9 nucleotides line up with TRBD2. This chain's CDR3 is CASSVVLAGYNEQFF. The CDR3 nucleotides read TGTGCCAGCAGCGTAGTCCTAGCGGGGTACAATGAGCAGTTCTTC.